Listed here is a single T cell receptor (beta chain). This record comes from a study of CD8 T cells in Susac syndrome. The CDR3 runs to 14 residues. From germline, CDR1 is MGHRA and CDR2 YSYEKL. Trimming cost V 7 bases and J 10 bases, with 17 bases left between them. Random hexamers were used to reverse transcribe roughly 0.45 to 1 ug of RNA. TCRdb fed the immunoSEQ multiplex PCR reads into MiXCR, producing one record per CDR3 protein. The profile shows 190,000 or so distinct CDR3 sequences, roughly 94% of them singletons. This sequence originates from a human donor with multiple sclerosis. The chain employs TRBV4-1 and TRBJ1-6; D is undetermined. Sequencing input: CD4+ T cells from PBMCs. The CDR3 here is CASTPQTFGSPLHF. In DNA, the CDR3 is TGCGCCAGCACCCCGCAGACCTTTGGCTCACCCCTCCACTTT.